Listed here are 21 T cell receptor beta chains from one sample, sequenced in a study of beta chain features in type 1 diabetes. The whole isolated RNA underwent reverse transcription, so sequencing captured expressed TCRB transcripts. Generated by immunoSEQ multiplex PCR, the TCRdb table keeps only in-frame clones and is missing some. The profile covers hundreds of thousands of clones, with roughly 30% appearing a single time and about 0.06% taken by the ten largest. Sequenced sample: naive CD4+ T cells from blood. These receptors were taken from a man aged 18 to 30 in good health.

This sequence joins TRBV30 and TRBJ2-6; possible D gene TRBD2, 7 bases. Germline V gene data show CDR1 as GTSNPN and CDR2 as SVGIG (reference sequence). The CDR3 has 17 amino acids. Deletions cut 5 bases from V and 0 bases from J, with 17 bases between. The CDR3 nucleotides are TGTGCCTGGGGGATTACGGGGGGCCTCTCTGGGGCCAACGTCCTGACTTTC. The encoded protein is CAWGITGGLSGANVLTF. Complete variable domain (other parts from reference TRBV30 and TRBJ2-6): SQTIHQWPATLVQPVGSPLSLECTVEGTSNPNLYWYRQAAGRGLQLLFYSVGIGQISSEVPQNLSASRPQDRQFILSSKKLLLSDSGFYLCAWGITGGLSGANVLTFGAGSRLTVL.

The chain employs TRBV7-2 and TRBJ2-5, with 15 positions matching TRBD2. This CDR3 region has 17 residues. Germline values: CDR1 SGHTA, CDR2 FQGNSA. Trimming removed 1 base from V and 5 bases from J; junction bases left unmatched: 5. CDR3 nucleotides: TGTGCCAGCAGCTTAGTGTGGACTAGCGGGAGGGCGGAGACCCAGTACTTC. Translating gives CASSLVWTSGRAETQYF. Combining the CDR3 with reference TRBV7-2 and TRBJ2-5 gives the whole variable domain GAGVSQSPSNKVTEKGKDVELRCDPISGHTALYWYRQSLGQGLEFLIYFQGNSAPDKSGLPSDRFSAERTGGSVSTLTIQRTQQEDSAVYLCASSLVWTSGRAETQYFGPGTRLLVL.

The chain is built from TRBV5-1 and TRBJ2-5, with D maybe TRBD1 (5 bases). Germline loops: CDR1 SGHRS, CDR2 YFSETQ. V lost 0 bases to trimming and J lost 5 bases, with 11 bases between them. CDR3 length: 14 residues. CDR3 residues: CASSLAVGAETQYF. The CDR3 coding sequence is TGCGCCAGCAGCTTGGCCGTTGGGGCGGAGACCCAGTACTTC.

This clone was recorded a few times. The same CDR3 also results from other DNA sequences found in this sample. The chain joins TRBV30 to TRBJ2-5, with 10 nucleotides matching TRBD1. CDR3 length: 15 amino acids. V shed 2 bases, J shed 5 bases, and the junction held 8 bases outside the gene matches. Germline assignment: CDR1 GTSNPN and CDR2 SVGIG (reference sequence). The CDR3 loop is CAWSSGQGMGETQYF. CDR3 nucleotides: TGTGCCTGGAGTTCGGGACAGGGGATGGGGGAGACCCAGTACTTC.

V and J are TRBV5-6 and TRBJ2-7; D gene ambiguous. Germline assignment: CDR1 SGHDT and CDR2 YYEEEE. The CDR3 is 12 residues long. V was clipped by 3 bases and J by 2 bases, with 6 bases between them. CDR3 residues: CASSSEPYEQYF. DNA of the CDR3: TGTGCCAGCAGCTCCGAACCCTACGAGCAGTACTTC.

Comments on this clone: This sample also contains other DNA sequences that code for the same CDR3. This rearrangement joins TRBV11-2 to TRBJ2-3, with D tentatively TRBD1 or TRBD2 (5 bases each). Germline lookup yields CDR1 SGHAT and CDR2 FQNNGV. The V end was cut by 1 base, the J end by 1 base, with 9 bases between. The CDR3 spans 15 residues. The CDR3 is CASSLGGSGTDTQYF. The CDR3 DNA follows: TGTGCCAGCAGCTTAGGGGGGTCGGGCACAGATACGCAGTATTTT.

This clone was detected only a few times. The genes are TRBV28 and TRBJ1-4, with a weak D call TRBD1 (5 bases). The CDR3 has 12 amino acids. Germline CDR1 reads MDHEN; CDR2 reads SYDVKM. The germline V and J ends were trimmed by 2 bases and 13 bases, with 11 bases remaining between them. The DNA of the CDR3 is TGTGCCAGCAGTTTACGACAGAGAGGACTGTTTTTT. It specifies CASSLRQRGLFF.

This clone was counted only a few times. V usage is TRBV30 and J usage is TRBJ2-3; 9 bases align to TRBD2. Germline V gives CDR1 GTSNPN, CDR2 SVGIG (reference sequence). V was pared by 4 bases and J by 6 bases, with 8 bases of the junction left unmatched. This CDR3 is 14 amino acids long. The DNA for the CDR3 is TGTGCCTGGACAAATAGCGGGAGAAGGGATACGCAGTATTTT. It codes for CAWTNSGRRDTQYF.

This clone appeared a few times. This chain links TRBV2 with TRBJ2-1; D gene unclear. The CDR3 is 15 residues long. Germline V lookup: CDR1 SNHLY, CDR2 FYNNEI. V gave up 5 bases and J gave up 0 bases, with 11 bases separating them. The CDR3 DNA reads TGTGCCAGCAGTACCGACATGAGCTCCTACAATGAGCAGTTCTTC. Amino acid sequence: CASSTDMSSYNEQFF.

This clone has a handful of counts. The chain is built from TRBV7-2 and TRBJ2-7; either TRBD1 or TRBD2 may supply D (5 bases each). The V end lost 4 bases, the J end lost 1 base, and 11 bases lay between the germline ends. CDR1 is SGHTA, CDR2 FQGNSA, per germline. There are 14 residues in the CDR3. The DNA of the CDR3 is TGTGCCAGCAGCTGGGACGGAGCTTCCTACGAGCAGTACTTC. It codes for CASSWDGASYEQYF. Looking up the rest from reference TRBV7-2 and TRBJ2-7 gives the full variable domain: GAGVSQSPSNKVTEKGKDVELRCDPISGHTALYWYRQSLGQGLEFLIYFQGNSAPDKSGLPSDRFSAERTGGSVSTLTIQRTQQEDSAVYLCASSWDGASYEQYFGPGTRLTVT.

The rearrangement uses TRBV10-3 and TRBJ2-7, with TRBD1 identical over 10 bases. Germline V CDR1 and CDR2: ENHRY, SYGVKD. The CDR3 has 14 amino acids. The ends lost 6 bases at V and 5 bases at J; junction bases unmatched: 7. The CDR3 nucleotides read TGTGCCATCAGCCCGGGACAGGGGTCCCACGAGCAGTACTTC. Translating it yields CAISPGQGSHEQYF.

This clone was found a few times. The V and J genes are TRBV2 and TRBJ2-2, with 7 bases aligning to TRBD1. The germline gives CDR1 SNHLY, CDR2 FYNNEI. The CDR3 runs to 14 residues. The V and J ends lost 6 bases and 4 bases, in that order; junction bases with no gene match: 5. As DNA, the CDR3 is TGTGCCAGCAGCCCGACAGGGACCACCGGGGAGCTGTTTTTT. It codes for CASSPTGTTGELFF.

This clone was seen a few times. The chain has TRBV29-1 and TRBJ2-1; D gene ambiguous. The CDR3 length is 11 residues. The V gene lost 4 bases and the J gene lost 9 bases, with 10 bases spanning the gap. The germline V gene has CDR1 SQVTM and CDR2 ANQGSEA. DNA of the CDR3: TGCAGCGTTGGATTGGGTCCTGAGCAGTTCTTC. It specifies CSVGLGPEQFF.

The gene calls are TRBV5-1 and TRBJ1-2; no reliable D call. Germline CDR1 reads SGHRS; CDR2 reads YFSETQ. The CDR3 contains 11 residues. The V gene lost 4 bases and the J gene lost 7 bases, with 8 bases spanning the gap. In nucleotides, the CDR3 is TGCGCCAGCAGCCCGCCTCCTGGCTACACCTTC. Its protein is CASSPPPGYTF.

The chain carries TRBV2 and TRBJ2-6; 9 positions match TRBD1. V was pared by 2 bases and J by 0 bases, with 8 bases of the junction left unmatched. Germline V gene lookup returns CDR1 SNHLY and CDR2 FYNNEI. CDR3 length: 19 residues. CDR3 in amino acids: CASSEMEDRGGSGANVLTF. In DNA form, the CDR3 reads TGTGCCAGCAGTGAAATGGAGGACAGGGGTGGCTCTGGGGCCAACGTCCTGACTTTC.

CDR3 region: CASSLASGRYNEQFF. CDR3 bases: TGTGCCAGCAGCTTAGCCTCGGGACGGTACAATGAGCAGTTCTTC. The J gene is TRBJ2-1, the V gene TRBV7-9, with D tentatively TRBD1 or TRBD2 (5 bases each). Germline values: CDR1 SEHNR, CDR2 FQNEAQ (reference sequence). V gave up 0 bases and J gave up 4 bases, with 10 bases separating them. The CDR3 has 15 amino acids.

On this clone itself: The same CDR3 arises from other DNA sequences in this sample as well. The chain uses TRBV7-2 and TRBJ2-7; 9 nucleotides agree with TRBD2. V trimming: 5 bases; J trimming: 1 base; junction bases outside the gene matches: 6. Germline V CDR1 and CDR2: SGHTA, FQGNSA. The CDR3 spans 15 residues. CDR3 nucleotide sequence: TGTGCCAGCAGCCTGACTAGCGGATCGTCCTACGAGCAGTACTTC. Translating gives CASSLTSGSSYEQYF.

The rearrangement joins TRBV6-4 to TRBJ1-1, with 7 positions matching TRBD1. The germline gives CDR1 MRHNA, CDR2 SNTAGT. This CDR3 contains 15 residues. V was clipped by 5 bases and J by 0 bases; unmatched bases: 6. The CDR3 DNA sequence: TGTGCCAGCAGTCGACAGGGCAACATGAACACTGAAGCTTTCTTT. Translation: CASSRQGNMNTEAFF.

This rearrangement joins TRBV7-9 to TRBJ2-7; D is undetermined. The CDR3 runs 14 residues. The V and J ends lost 4 bases and 5 bases respectively, with 15 bases between them. The germline V gene has CDR1 SEHNR and CDR2 FQNEAQ (reference sequence). This CDR3 reads CASSSPPGRNEQYF. CDR3 bases: TGTGCCAGCAGCTCCCCCCCGGGCAGGAACGAGCAGTACTTC.

CDR3 DNA: TGTGCCATCAGTGAGTTAAGCGGGAGCTCCTACAATGAGCAGTTCTTC. Translated: CAISELSGSSYNEQFF. The genes are TRBV10-3 and TRBJ2-1, with 8 bases fitting TRBD2. Germline V gene sequence: CDR1 ENHRY, CDR2 SYGVKD. This CDR3 spans 16 amino acids. The junction had 2 bases not matched to a gene; V was cut back by 1 base and J by 0 bases.

The gene calls are TRBV11-2 and TRBJ2-3, with 12 bases lining up with TRBD2. The germline CDR1 and CDR2 sequences are SGHAT and FQNNGV. V was clipped by 1 base and J by 6 bases; unmatched bases: 8. The CDR3 length is 17 residues. CDR3 nucleotide sequence: TGTGCCAGCAGCTTAGCCTCTAGCGGGAGGGCCGGGGATACGCAGTATTTT. Its translation: CASSLASSGRAGDTQYF.